This record looks at one T cell receptor beta chain sequence and its context. Trimming took 2 bases from V and 5 from J, leaving 10 bases between them. The length of the CDR3 is 15 residues. CDR1 is SGHAT, CDR2 FQNNGV, per germline. These data belong to a study of blood T cell repertoires in COVID-19. In the study's own analysis: From reference gene primer amplification, estimates of nucleated cell counts were derived. Generated by immunoSEQ multiplex PCR, the TCRdb table keeps only in-frame clones and is missing some. V and J calls and clone size are those listed in that table; D and trimming were worked out from the DNA. The sample lists 30,000 to 35,000 clones, roughly 80% occurring once.

This clonotype was sampled from a man older than 75 with active or convalescent COVID-19. The V gene is TRBV11-2, the J gene TRBJ1-6; unclear D gene. Input material: peripheral blood. In DNA, the CDR3 is TGTGCCAGCAGCTTAATCGGCGGGGATAATTCACCCCTCCACTTT. Encoded protein: CASSLIGGDNSPLHF. Based on the CDR3 plus reference TRBV11-2 and TRBJ1-6, the full variable domain is EAGVAQSPRYKIIEKRQSVAFWCNPISGHATLYWYQQILGQGPKLLIQFQNNGVVDDSQLPKDRFSAERLKGVDSTLKIQPAKLEDSAVYLCASSLIGGDNSPLHFGNGTRLTVT.